This is a list of T cell receptor beta chains from one sample in a study of OX40 agonist ivuxolimab in advanced cancers. Generated by immunoSEQ multiplex PCR, the TCRdb table keeps only in-frame clones and is missing some. This sample has about 60,000 clones, with 83% found just once. This sample comprised CD4+ or CD8+ T cells sorted from blood, obtained in a trial of the OX40 agonist ivuxolimab. Receptors were obtained from an adult with an advanced solid tumor such as melanoma, head and neck, liver or kidney cancer. CDR3s include the opening cysteine and the closing phenylalanine or tryptophan. Each record gives: J gene, CDR3 length, clone size, D gene, V gene, CDR3 protein, CDR3 DNA. A D gene is named only where the DNA matches it firmly. Expanded clones are given a class, and other clones once, few, many or no size at all.

TRBJ2-3,15,few,NA,TRBV7-2,CASSNRGGDGSVQYF,TGTGCCAGCAGCAACAGGGGGGGAGACGGGAGTGTGCAGTATTTT
TRBJ2-7,15,NA,TRBD2,TRBV27,CASSLFSGATYEQYF,TGTGCCAGCAGTTTATTTAGCGGGGCGACCTACGAGCAGTACTTC
TRBJ1-4,15,few,TRBD1,TRBV6-5,CASSYTQGANEKLFF,TGTGCCAGCAGTTACACGCAGGGGGCGAATGAAAAACTGTTTTTT
TRBJ2-7,16,NA,TRBD1,TRBV5-4,CASSLVRRGFLYEQYF,TGTGCCAGCAGCTTGGTGCGCAGGGGGTTCCTCTACGAGCAGTACTTC
TRBJ1-5,16,NA,TRBD1,TRBV4-1,CASSQVPTGEHQPQHF,TGCGCCAGCAGCCAAGTTCCGACAGGGGAACATCAGCCCCAGCATTTT
TRBJ1-1,15,NA,TRBD1,TRBV9,CASSVAGQGASEAFF,TGTGCCAGCAGCGTAGCAGGACAGGGGGCGTCTGAAGCTTTCTTT
TRBJ2-3,15,NA,TRBD2,TRBV29-1,CSVDWSSGSPDTQYF,TGCAGCGTTGATTGGTCTAGCGGGAGTCCAGATACGCAGTATTTT
TRBJ1-1,14,once,NA,TRBV7-9,CASSFSRQNTEAFF,TGTGCCAGCAGCTTCTCGCGGCAGAACACTGAAGCTTTCTTT
TRBJ2-2,21,NA,TRBD2,TRBV14,CASSPYSGLAGGPGKTGELFF,TGTGCCAGCAGCCCGTACTCGGGACTAGCGGGAGGGCCTGGAAAAACCGGGGAGCTGTTTTTT
TRBJ2-1,16,NA,TRBD2,TRBV7-8,CASSLVTSGLANGQFF,TGTGCCAGCAGCTTAGTTACTAGCGGGCTGGCCAATGGGCAGTTCTTC
TRBJ1-2,15,once,NA,TRBV7-9,CASSPGPGGARGYTF,TGTGCCAGCAGCCCCGGGCCGGGGGGAGCGAGAGGCTACACCTTC
TRBJ2-5,13,NA,NA,TRBV5-1,CASSAQGSETQYF,TGCGCCAGCAGCGCTCAGGGGTCGGAGACCCAGTACTTC
TRBJ1-1,12,NA,TRBD1,TRBV11-3,CASSLGQGEAFF,TGTGCCAGCAGCCTGGGACAGGGTGAAGCTTTCTTT
TRBJ2-5,17,NA,NA,TRBV11-3,CASSLGAVGVSQETQYF,TGTGCCAGCAGCTTAGGCGCCGTCGGAGTATCCCAAGAGACCCAGTACTTC
TRBJ2-7,14,NA,TRBD1,TRBV27,CASSLARGPYEQYF,TGTGCCAGCAGTTTAGCCAGGGGGCCTTACGAGCAGTACTTC
TRBJ2-5,17,NA,TRBD1,TRBV5-1,CASSLGVSTGSEETQYF,TGCGCCAGCAGCTTGGGGGTTTCGACAGGGTCGGAGGAGACCCAGTACTTC
TRBJ2-7,13,few,NA,TRBV7-7,CASSLEAGGEQYF,TGTGCCAGCAGCTTAGAGGCGGGTGGCGAGCAGTACTTC
TRBJ2-5,16,NA,NA,TRBV27,CASSLTPSARQETQYF,TGTGCCAGCAGTTTAACCCCCAGTGCCCGCCAAGAGACCCAGTACTTC
TRBJ1-1,9,NA,NA,TRBV29-1,CSVEQEAFF,TGCAGCGTTGAACAGGAAGCTTTCTTT
TRBJ2-5,20,NA,NA,TRBV2,CASSEPAMIGGGKYQETQYF,TGTGCCAGCAGTGAACCGGCGATGATAGGGGGAGGGAAGTACCAAGAGACCCAGTACTTC
TRBJ2-2,15,NA,TRBD2,TRBV7-9,CASSLTSGHRGELFF,TGTGCCAGCAGCTTGACTAGCGGGCACCGCGGGGAGCTGTTTTTT
TRBJ2-5,15,NA,NA,TRBV5-8,CASSLVRGVQETQYF,TGTGCCAGCAGCTTGGTCCGGGGTGTACAAGAGACCCAGTACTTC
TRBJ1-2,12,once,NA,TRBV28,CATSFGLYGYTF,TGTGCCACTAGCTTTGGGCTCTATGGCTACACCTTC
TRBJ2-4,14,once,TRBD1,TRBV18,CASSRDREVSIQYF,TGTGCCAGCTCCAGGGACAGGGAAGTTTCCATTCAGTACTTC
TRBJ1-2,10,few,NA,TRBV7-2,CASSRDGYTF,TGTGCCAGCAGCAGAGATGGCTACACCTTC